This T cell receptor (beta chain) emerged from a study of blood T cell repertoires in COVID-19. Study context: Material from acute and convalescent COVID-19 was sourced from the United States, Italy and Spain. Sources were T cells, B-cell-depleted T cells, or PBMCs; the material itself was cDNA or gDNA.

In the authors' workflow: Nucleated cell counts were estimated from reference gene primer amplification. Using immunoSEQ multiplex PCR, the repertoire was profiled, and TCRdb retains in-frame clones only, with some absent. V and J calls and clone size are copied from that table; D and trimming were computed from the DNA. Counted here are 140,000 or so clones, about 87% occurring once; the ten biggest clones make up around 1.7%. Germline loops: CDR1 LGHDT, CDR2 YNNKEL (reference sequence). This CDR3 contains 15 residues. V was clipped by 4 bases and J by 2 bases, with 14 bases between them. In its sample, this clone was seen once.

The V gene is TRBV3-1 (or the pseudogene TRBV3-2), the J gene TRBJ1-1; D is perhaps TRBD1 (6 bases). The source is a woman aged 50 to 65 with acute or convalescent COVID-19. Source material: peripheral blood. This CDR3 is CASSPRGAQNTEAFF. The DNA of the CDR3 is TGTGCCAGCAGCCCCCGGGGGGCTCAAAACACTGAAGCTTTCTTT.